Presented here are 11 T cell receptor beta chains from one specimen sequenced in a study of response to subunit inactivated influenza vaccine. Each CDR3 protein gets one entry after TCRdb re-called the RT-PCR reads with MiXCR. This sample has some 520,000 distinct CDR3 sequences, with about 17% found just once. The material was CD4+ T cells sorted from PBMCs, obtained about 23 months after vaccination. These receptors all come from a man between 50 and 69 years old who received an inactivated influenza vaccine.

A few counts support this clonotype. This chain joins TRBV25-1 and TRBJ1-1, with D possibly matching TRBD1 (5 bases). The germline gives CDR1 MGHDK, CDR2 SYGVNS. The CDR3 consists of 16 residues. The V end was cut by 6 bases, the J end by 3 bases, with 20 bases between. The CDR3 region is CASSVRADEGHTEAFF. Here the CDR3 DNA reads TGTGCCAGCAGCGTGAGGGCCGACGAGGGGCACACTGAAGCTTTCTTT.

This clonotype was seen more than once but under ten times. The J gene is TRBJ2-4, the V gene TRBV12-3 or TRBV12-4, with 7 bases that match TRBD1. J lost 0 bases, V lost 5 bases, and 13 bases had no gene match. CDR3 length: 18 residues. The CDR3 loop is CASSLTISTGLAKNIQYF. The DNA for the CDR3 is TGTGCCAGCAGTCTTACTATATCGACAGGGCTAGCCAAAAACATTCAGTACTTC.

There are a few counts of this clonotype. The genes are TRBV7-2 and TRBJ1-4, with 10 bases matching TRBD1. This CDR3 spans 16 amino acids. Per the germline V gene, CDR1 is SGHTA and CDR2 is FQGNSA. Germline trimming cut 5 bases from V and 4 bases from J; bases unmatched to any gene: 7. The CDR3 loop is CASSVRQGAGNEKLFF. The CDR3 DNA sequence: TGTGCCAGCAGCGTACGACAGGGGGCTGGTAATGAAAAACTGTTTTTT.

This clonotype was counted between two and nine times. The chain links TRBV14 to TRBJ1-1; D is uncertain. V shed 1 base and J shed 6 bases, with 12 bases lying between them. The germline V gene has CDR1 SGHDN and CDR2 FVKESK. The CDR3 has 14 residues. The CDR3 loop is CASSQAGNGAEAFF. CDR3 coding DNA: TGTGCCAGCAGCCAAGCGGGAAACGGGGCTGAAGCTTTCTTT.

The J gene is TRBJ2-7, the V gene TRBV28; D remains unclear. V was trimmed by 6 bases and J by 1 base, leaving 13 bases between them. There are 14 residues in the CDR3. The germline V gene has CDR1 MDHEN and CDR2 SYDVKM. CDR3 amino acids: CASRKAATSYEQYF. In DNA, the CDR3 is TGTGCCAGCAGGAAGGCAGCCACTTCCTACGAGCAGTACTTC.

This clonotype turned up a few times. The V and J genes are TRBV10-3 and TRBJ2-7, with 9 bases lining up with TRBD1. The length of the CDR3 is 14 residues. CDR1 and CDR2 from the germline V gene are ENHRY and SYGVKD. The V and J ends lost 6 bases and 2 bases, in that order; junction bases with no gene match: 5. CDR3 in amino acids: CAIRPGQGTYEQYF. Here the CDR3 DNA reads TGTGCCATCAGACCGGGACAGGGTACCTACGAGCAGTACTTC.

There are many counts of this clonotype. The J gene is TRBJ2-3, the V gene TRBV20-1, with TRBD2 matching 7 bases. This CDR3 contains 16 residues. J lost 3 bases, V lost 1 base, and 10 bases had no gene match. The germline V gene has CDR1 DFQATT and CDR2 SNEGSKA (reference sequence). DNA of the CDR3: TGCAGTGCTAGAGCGGCTAGCGGATTTGTTACAGATACGCAGTATTTT. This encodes CSARAASGFVTDTQYF.

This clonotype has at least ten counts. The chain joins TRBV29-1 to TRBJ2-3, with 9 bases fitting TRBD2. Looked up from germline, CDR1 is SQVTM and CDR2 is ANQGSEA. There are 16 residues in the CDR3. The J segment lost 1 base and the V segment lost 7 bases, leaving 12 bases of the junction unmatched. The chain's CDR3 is CSARGLADKGTDTQYF. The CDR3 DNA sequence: TGCAGCGCTAGGGGACTAGCTGATAAAGGCACAGATACGCAGTATTTT.

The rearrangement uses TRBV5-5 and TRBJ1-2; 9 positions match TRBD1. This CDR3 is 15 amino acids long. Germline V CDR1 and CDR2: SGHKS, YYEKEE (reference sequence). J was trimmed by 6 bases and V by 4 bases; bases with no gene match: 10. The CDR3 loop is CASSPSPGTGNGYTF. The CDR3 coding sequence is TGTGCCAGCAGCCCTAGTCCCGGGACAGGGAATGGCTACACCTTC.

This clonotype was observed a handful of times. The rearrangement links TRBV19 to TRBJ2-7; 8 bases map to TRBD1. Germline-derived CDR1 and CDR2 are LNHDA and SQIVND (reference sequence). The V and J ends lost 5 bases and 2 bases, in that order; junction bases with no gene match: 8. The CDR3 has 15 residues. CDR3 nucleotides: TGTGCCAGTAGTCCACGGACAGGGACGCCCTACGAGCAGTACTTC. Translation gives CASSPRTGTPYEQYF.

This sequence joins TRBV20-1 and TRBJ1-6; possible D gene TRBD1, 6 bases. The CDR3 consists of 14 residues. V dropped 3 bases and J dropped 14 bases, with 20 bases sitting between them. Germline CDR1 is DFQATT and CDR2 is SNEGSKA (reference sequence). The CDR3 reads CSASTQGGVSTLHF. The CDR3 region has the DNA TGCAGTGCTAGCACACAGGGAGGGGTCTCCACCCTCCACTTT.